This passage covers 18 T cell receptor beta chains from one sample sequenced in a study of CD8 T cells in Susac syndrome. Random hexamers were used to reverse transcribe the RNA input (0.5 to 1 ug). Via MiXCR, TCRdb re-called the immunoSEQ multiplex PCR reads, giving one row per CDR3 protein. The table has roughly 180,000 distinct CDR3 sequences, around 94% seen once. The sample comprised CD4+ T cells from PBMCs. The receptors were sampled from a human donor in good health.

V gene TRBV15 combines with J gene TRBJ2-7; tentative D call: TRBD2 (6 bases). Germline lookup yields CDR1 LNHNV and CDR2 YYDKDF (reference sequence). This CDR3 is 15 amino acids long. V shed 3 bases and J shed 4 bases, with 16 bases lying between them. CDR3 loop: CATSSGAHRGYEQYF. CDR3 in DNA: TGTGCCACCAGCAGCGGTGCGCACCGGGGGTACGAGCAGTACTTC. The variable domain in full, with the rest retrieved from reference TRBV15 and TRBJ2-7, is DAMVIQNPRYQVTQFGKPVTLSCSQTLNHNVMYWYQQKSSQAPKLLFHYYDKDFNNEADTPDNFQSRRPNTSFCFLDIRSPGLGDTAMYLCATSSGAHRGYEQYFGPGTRLTVT.

The V and J genes are TRBV2 and TRBJ1-5; tentative D call: TRBD1 (5 bases). This CDR3 has 16 residues. Trimming left V 1 base short and J 1 base short, with 11 bases between. Germline CDR1 SNHLY, CDR2 FYNNEI. In nucleotides, the CDR3 is TGTGCCAGCAGTGAAGATGAGGGGCTGAGCAATCAGCCCCAGCATTTT. Translated, it gives CASSEDEGLSNQPQHF.

The chain combines TRBV2 with TRBJ2-7; a possible D gene is TRBD2 (5 bases). Trimming took off 10 bases at V and 6 bases at J, with 19 bases between the two ends. This CDR3 contains 13 residues. Per germline, CDR1 SNHLY and CDR2 FYNNEI. The CDR3 here is CANREPGNGEQYF. The DNA of the CDR3 is TGTGCCAACAGAGAACCGGGAAACGGCGAGCAGTACTTC.

The V gene is TRBV14, the J gene TRBJ2-7; D uncertain. Trimming removed 9 bases from V and 7 bases from J, with 16 bases in between. CDR3 size: 12 residues. Germline V gene lookup returns CDR1 SGHDN and CDR2 FVKESK. This CDR3 reads CARSPRSREQYF. CDR3 coding DNA: TGTGCCAGGTCACCTCGTTCTCGGGAGCAGTACTTC. Full variable domain (outside the CDR3, taken from reference TRBV14 and TRBJ2-7): EAGVTQFPSHSVIEKGQTVTLRCDPISGHDNLYWYRRVMGKEIKFLLHFVKESKQDESGMPNNRFLAERTGGTYSTLKVQPAELEDSGVYFCARSPRSREQYFGPGTRLTVT.

V and J are TRBV7-2 and TRBJ2-1; 13 nucleotides align to TRBD2. The CDR3 is 16 amino acids. Germline lookup yields CDR1 SGHTA and CDR2 FQGNSA. V shed 5 bases, J shed 10 bases, and the junction held 11 bases outside the gene matches. The CDR3 DNA reads as TGTGCCAGCAGCCCTACTAGCGGGGGGGTCTTTGGGGAGCAGTTCTTC. Translating gives CASSPTSGGVFGEQFF.

The gene calls are TRBV7-2 and TRBJ1-5; D gene unclear. Deletions cut 6 bases from V and 0 bases from J, with 6 bases between. The germline V gene has CDR1 SGHTA and CDR2 FQGNSA. This CDR3 is built from 13 residues. CDR3 sequence reads: CASRRYSNQPQHF. CDR3 DNA sequence: TGTGCCAGCAGGCGGTATAGCAATCAGCCCCAGCATTTT.

This chain joins TRBV3-1 and TRBJ1-2; 8 bases fit TRBD1. This CDR3 region has 14 residues. V was clipped by 5 bases and J by 7 bases; unmatched bases: 9. Germline CDR1 reads LGHDT; CDR2 reads YNNKEL (reference sequence). The CDR3 loop is CASSLNRGGSGYTF. The CDR3 DNA follows: TGTGCCAGCAGCTTGAACAGGGGGGGGAGTGGCTACACCTTC. The full variable domain, with the rest looked up from reference TRBV3-1 and TRBJ1-2, is DTAVSQTPKYLVTQMGNDKSIKCEQNLGHDTMYWYKQDSKKFLKIMFSYNNKELIINETVPNRFSPKSPDKAHLNLHINSLELGDSAVYFCASSLNRGGSGYTFGSGTRLTVV.

This clonotype was observed a single time. V is TRBV2 and J is TRBJ2-7; a possible D gene is TRBD2 (5 bases). Germline V lookup: CDR1 SNHLY, CDR2 FYNNEI. Between the trimmed V and J ends, which lost 1 base and 3 bases, there was a span of 7 bases. The CDR3 is 13 amino acids. The CDR3 loop is CASSEVRGYEQYF. CDR3 sequence (DNA): TGTGCCAGCAGTGAAGTTCGGGGCTACGAGCAGTACTTC.

The genes are TRBV20-1 and TRBJ1-1; D remains unclear. CDR3 length: 12 residues. From germline, CDR1 is DFQATT and CDR2 SNEGSKA (reference sequence). Trimming removed 5 bases from V and 0 bases from J, with 7 bases in between. CDR3 in amino acids: CSAFSVNTEAFF. The CDR3 nucleotides read TGCAGTGCTTTTTCAGTGAACACTGAAGCTTTCTTT.

The genes are TRBV15 and TRBJ1-1, with D uncertain. The CDR3 totals 11 residues. Germline lookup yields CDR1 LNHNV and CDR2 YYDKDF (reference sequence). Trimming stripped 3 bases from V and 3 bases from J, with 2 bases between. In DNA, the CDR3 is TGTGCCACCAGCAGCTACACTGAAGCTTTCTTT. The encoded protein is CATSSYTEAFF.

The chain links TRBV28 to TRBJ1-2, with 9 bases that match TRBD1. The CDR3 has 15 residues. CDR1 is MDHEN, CDR2 SYDVKM, per germline. Unmatched junction bases numbered 11, after V lost 5 bases and J lost 7 bases. In DNA form, the CDR3 reads TGTGCCAGCAGTCCCCCGGACAGGGGAGGCAGTGGCTACACCTTC. It is translated as CASSPPDRGGSGYTF.

In the case of this clonotype: A read error may produce the germline difference seen at one junction end. V is TRBV29-1 and J is TRBJ1-5; perhaps TRBD1 as D (5 bases). Germline V gene lookup returns CDR1 SQVTM and CDR2 ANQGSEA. This CDR3 has 13 amino acids. The chain's CDR3 is CSAARDAGQPQLF. CDR3 DNA sequence: TGCAGCGCCGCTCGGGATGCGGGGCAGCCCCAGCTTTTT.

This chain joins TRBV4-2 and TRBJ2-7; the match to TRBD2 covers 13 bases. From germline, CDR1 is LGHNA and CDR2 YNFKEQ. CDR3 length equals 16 residues. The J segment lost 6 bases and the V segment lost 3 bases, leaving 8 bases of the junction unmatched. The CDR3 is CASSQNLLAGGFEQYF. CDR3 nucleotide sequence: TGTGCCAGCAGCCAGAACCTACTAGCGGGGGGGTTCGAGCAGTACTTC.

This sequence joins TRBV20-1 and TRBJ2-7, with D unclear. CDR3 length: 15 amino acids. Trimming took off 1 base at V and 2 bases at J, with 15 bases between the two ends. CDR1 is DFQATT, CDR2 SNEGSKA, per germline (reference sequence). CDR3 sequence reads: CSARATRDPTYEQYF. The CDR3 nucleotides are TGCAGTGCTAGAGCCACCCGCGACCCGACCTACGAGCAGTACTTC.

CDR3 amino acids: CSARLASSYNEQFF. CDR3 sequence (DNA): TGCAGTGCCCGACTGGCGAGCTCCTACAATGAGCAGTTCTTC. The chain couples TRBV20-1 to TRBJ2-1; no clear D. Germline V CDR1 and CDR2: DFQATT, SNEGSKA (reference sequence). The germline V and J ends were trimmed by 6 bases and 0 bases, with 12 bases remaining between them. CDR3 length: 14 amino acids.

The table lists this clonotype with a count of one. The chain carries TRBV29-1 and TRBJ2-7; 7 bases are a match to TRBD1. Germline V gene lookup returns CDR1 SQVTM and CDR2 ANQGSEA. V shed 7 bases, J shed 6 bases, and the junction held 9 bases outside the gene matches. The CDR3 totals 12 residues. The CDR3 DNA reads TGCAGCGCCCGACAGGGTACGGGCGAGCAGTACTTC. It codes for CSARQGTGEQYF.

The rearrangement joins TRBV15 to TRBJ1-1; D is possibly TRBD1 (5 bases). Between the trimmed V and J ends, which lost 9 bases and 0 bases, there was a span of 17 bases. This CDR3 region has 15 residues. Germline CDR1 and CDR2: LNHNV and YYDKDF (reference sequence). The CDR3 nucleotides read TGTGCCACAGCGCAGGGCCGGACCATGAACACTGAAGCTTTCTTT. Residues: CATAQGRTMNTEAFF.

This clonotype was observed a handful of times. The chain employs TRBV29-1 and TRBJ1-5; D call uncertain. The V gene lost 6 bases and the J gene lost 2 bases, with 11 bases spanning the gap. CDR1 SQVTM and CDR2 ANQGSEA come from the germline V gene. This CDR3 contains 13 residues. The CDR3 sequence: CSVGPGGNQPQHF. In DNA form, the CDR3 reads TGCAGCGTCGGTCCTGGTGGCAATCAGCCCCAGCATTTT.